One and the same sample provided the 8 T cell receptor beta chains below, sequenced in a study of PD-1 blockade in classical Hodgkin lymphoma. Time point specified: cycle 4 day 1 (C4D1), after around six weeks of nivolumab. Following autologous stem cell transplantation, relapse occurred in every patient, and exposure to brentuximab vedotin varied. Only in-frame clones appear in the TCRdb table, and some are missing; sequencing was by immunoSEQ multiplex PCR. The sample lists roughly 90,000 clones, 83% occurring once. Sequenced material: peripheral blood mononuclear cells (PBMCs), taken before the fourth cycle of nivolumab. The receptors stem from a human donor with classical Hodgkin lymphoma.

This clone was observed a handful of times. The V call is TRBV27, the J call TRBJ1-3; D remains unclear. The CDR3 loop spans 13 amino acids. Trimming removed 2 bases at V and 1 base at J, with 3 bases between. The V gene's germline CDR1 is MNHEY and CDR2 SMNVEV (reference sequence). CDR3 in amino acids: CASSLGSGNTIYF. Here the CDR3 DNA reads TGTGCCAGCAGTTTAGGGTCTGGAAACACCATATATTTT.

To note about this clone: The same CDR3 arises from other DNA sequences in this sample as well. The chain uses TRBV5-1 and TRBJ1-1; tentatively, D is TRBD1 (6 bases). Germline V gives CDR1 SGHRS, CDR2 YFSETQ. V lost 4 bases to trimming and J lost 1 base, with 11 bases between them. This CDR3 is built from 14 residues. CDR3 DNA sequence: TGCGCCAGCAGCCTGGGACACCCGAACACTGAAGCTTTCTTT. Translated, it gives CASSLGHPNTEAFF.

This chain connects TRBV15 to TRBJ2-5; no definite D call. V lost 1 base, J lost 0 bases, and 6 bases lay in between. This CDR3 is built from 14 residues. Germline V gives CDR1 LNHNV, CDR2 YYDKDF (reference sequence). The CDR3 loop is CATSRGNNQETQYF. CDR3 in DNA: TGTGCCACCAGCAGAGGGAACAACCAAGAGACCCAGTACTTC. Full variable domain (rest looked up from reference TRBV15 and TRBJ2-5): DAMVIQNPRYQVTQFGKPVTLSCSQTLNHNVMYWYQQKSSQAPKLLFHYYDKDFNNEADTPDNFQSRRPNTSFCFLDIRSPGLGDTAMYLCATSRGNNQETQYFGPGTRLLVL.

The chain combines TRBV5-1 with TRBJ2-2; 7 bases match TRBD2. The CDR3 runs 16 residues. Germline CDR1 is SGHRS and CDR2 is YFSETQ. Trimming removed 0 bases from V and 0 bases from J; junction bases left unmatched: 2. The CDR3 DNA follows: TGCGCCAGCAGCTTGGAGGCGGGGGCGAACACCGGGGAGCTGTTTTTT. This sequence encodes CASSLEAGANTGELFF.

The chain recombines TRBV9 with TRBJ2-3, with D unclear. Trimming pared 0 bases from V and 4 bases from J, leaving 0 bases between. CDR3 size: 11 residues. Germline lookup yields CDR1 SGDLS and CDR2 YYNGEE. CDR3: CASSVADTQYF. CDR3 bases: TGTGCCAGCAGCGTAGCAGATACGCAGTATTTT. The full variable domain, its missing parts supplied by reference TRBV9 and TRBJ2-3, is DSGVTQTPKHLITATGQRVTLRCSPRSGDLSVYWYQQSLDQGLQFLIQYYNGEERAKGNILERFSAQQFPDLHSELNLSSLELGDSALYFCASSVADTQYFGPGTRLTVL.

CDR3 in amino acids: CAISPSFTSGRRADTQYF. The DNA for the CDR3 is TGTGCCATCAGTCCTAGCTTCACTAGCGGGAGGAGGGCAGATACGCAGTATTTT. The genes are TRBV10-3 and TRBJ2-3; 12 bases match TRBD2. V trimming: 5 bases; J trimming: 4 bases; junction bases outside the gene matches: 13. The CDR3 spans 18 residues. Germline CDR1 is ENHRY and CDR2 is SYGVKD.

The chain employs TRBV7-8 and TRBJ1-5; TRBD1 matches 9 bases. This CDR3 contains 16 residues. V gave up 5 bases and J gave up 2 bases; unmatched junction bases: 7. Germline V gene data show CDR1 as SGHVS and CDR2 as FQNEAQ. CDR3 residues: CASSRLGQGRNQPQHF. The CDR3, as DNA: TGTGCCAGCAGCAGACTGGGACAGGGACGCAATCAGCCCCAGCATTTT. The complete variable domain, with remaining parts taken from reference TRBV7-8 and TRBJ1-5, reads GAGVSQSPRYKVAKRGQDVALRCDPISGHVSLFWYQQALGQGPEFLTYFQNEAQLDKSGLPSDRFFAERPEGSVSTLKIQRTQQEDSAVYLCASSRLGQGRNQPQHFGDGTRLSIL.

V usage is TRBV2 and J usage is TRBJ1-5, with D maybe TRBD1 (6 bases). The germline gives CDR1 SNHLY, CDR2 FYNNEI. The CDR3 runs to 16 residues. V dropped 7 bases and J dropped 4 bases, with 20 bases sitting between them. In nucleotides, the CDR3 is TGTGCCAGCACCAGACGGGGGCGCTTAGGGAATCAGCCCCAGCATTTT. It yields the protein CASTRRGRLGNQPQHF.